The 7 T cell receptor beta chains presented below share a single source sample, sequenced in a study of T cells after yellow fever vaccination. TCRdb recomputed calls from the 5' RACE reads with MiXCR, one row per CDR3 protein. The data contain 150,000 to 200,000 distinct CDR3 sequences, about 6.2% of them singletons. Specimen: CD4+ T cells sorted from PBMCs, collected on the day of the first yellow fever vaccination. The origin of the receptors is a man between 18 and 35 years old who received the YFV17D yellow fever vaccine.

CDR3 nucleotide sequence: TGTGCCACGAAACGGGGGGGAAGCAATCAGCCCCAGCATTTT. Translation gives CATKRGGSNQPQHF. This chain links TRBV6-2 or TRBV6-3 with TRBJ1-5; D is perhaps TRBD1 (5 bases). V was trimmed by 10 bases and J by 1 base, leaving 14 bases between them. The CDR3 is made up of 14 amino acids. CDR1 and CDR2 from the germline V gene are MNHEY and SVGEGT.

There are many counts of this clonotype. CDR3 in DNA: TGTGCCAGCAGTTTAAAAGGGGAAGGGAATTCACCCCTCCACTTT. This encodes CASSLKGEGNSPLHF. The chain links TRBV27 to TRBJ1-6; weak D call: TRBD1 (5 bases). V was trimmed by 2 bases and J by 7 bases, leaving 12 bases between them. This CDR3 region has 15 residues. CDR1 is MNHEY, CDR2 SMNVEV, per germline (reference sequence).

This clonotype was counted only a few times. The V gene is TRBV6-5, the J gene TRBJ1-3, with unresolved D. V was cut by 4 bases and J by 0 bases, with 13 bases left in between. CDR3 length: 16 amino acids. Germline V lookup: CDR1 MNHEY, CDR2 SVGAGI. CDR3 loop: CASSSHPPGSGNTIYF. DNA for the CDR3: TGTGCCAGCAGTTCCCACCCCCCGGGCTCTGGAAACACCATATATTTT.

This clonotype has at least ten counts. The chain's CDR3 is CASNIAGGHYNEQFF. CDR3 DNA sequence: TGTGCCAGCAACATAGCGGGGGGGCACTACAATGAGCAGTTCTTC. The chain employs TRBV12-3 or TRBV12-4 and TRBJ2-1; 11 bases align to TRBD2. This CDR3 has 15 amino acids. J was trimmed by 3 bases and V by 7 bases; bases with no gene match: 5.

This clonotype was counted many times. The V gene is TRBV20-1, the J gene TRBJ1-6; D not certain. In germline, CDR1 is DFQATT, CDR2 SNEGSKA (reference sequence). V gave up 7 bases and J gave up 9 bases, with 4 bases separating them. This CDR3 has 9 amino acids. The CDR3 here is CSVSSPLHF. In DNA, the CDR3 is TGCAGTGTGAGTTCACCCCTCCACTTT.

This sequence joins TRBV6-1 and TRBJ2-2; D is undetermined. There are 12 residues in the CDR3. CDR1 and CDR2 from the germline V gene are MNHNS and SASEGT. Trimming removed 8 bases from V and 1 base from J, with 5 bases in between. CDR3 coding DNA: TGTGCCAGCGAGCTGAACACCGGGGAGCTGTTTTTT. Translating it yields CASELNTGELFF.

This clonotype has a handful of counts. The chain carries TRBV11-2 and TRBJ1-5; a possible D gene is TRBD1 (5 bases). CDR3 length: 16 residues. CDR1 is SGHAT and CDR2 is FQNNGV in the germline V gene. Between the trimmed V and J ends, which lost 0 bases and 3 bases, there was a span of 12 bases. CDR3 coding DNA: TGTGCCAGCAGCTTAGATGTAGCAGGGAACAATCAGCCCCAGCATTTT. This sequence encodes CASSLDVAGNNQPQHF.